One sample yielded the 2 T cell receptor beta chains listed below, sequenced in a study of control samples from healthy donors and cancer patients. Generated by immunoSEQ multiplex PCR, the TCRdb table keeps only in-frame clones and is missing some. The sample yields approximately 110,000 clones, around 88% seen once. The sample was blood. The receptors here all came from a woman in her forties or fifties in good health.

The gene calls are TRBV5-1 and TRBJ2-5; TRBD1 agrees at 8 bases. Germline CDR1 is SGHRS and CDR2 is YFSETQ. J lost 5 bases, V lost 4 bases, and 7 bases had no gene match. The CDR3 covers 14 residues. Here the CDR3 reads CASSPDRGGETQYF. CDR3 nucleotides: TGCGCCAGCAGCCCTGACAGGGGCGGGGAGACCCAGTACTTC. Full variable domain (rest looked up from reference TRBV5-1 and TRBJ2-5): KAGVTQTPRYLIKTRGQQVTLSCSPISGHRSVSWYQQTPGQGLQFLFEYFSETQRNKGNFPGRFSGRQFSNSRSEMNVSTLELGDSALYLCASSPDRGGETQYFGPGTRLLVL.

The chain is built from TRBV4-1 and TRBJ2-7; D possibly corresponds to TRBD1 (7 bases). CDR1 is MGHRA, CDR2 YSYEKL, per germline. V was trimmed by 3 bases and J by 4 bases, leaving 19 bases between them. CDR3 length: 16 amino acids. Here the CDR3 DNA reads TGCGCCAGCAGCCATTGGACAGGCCCGGCGGGATACGAGCAGTACTTC. Encoded protein: CASSHWTGPAGYEQYF.